Presented here are 26 T cell receptor beta chains from one specimen sequenced in a study of PD-1 blockade in classical Hodgkin lymphoma. Sequencing used immunoSEQ multiplex PCR; TCRdb keeps in-frame clones, though not all of them. The sample lists some 90,000 clones, about 93% occurring once. Every single patient, without exception, relapsed after autologous stem cell transplantation, and brentuximab vedotin exposure varied. Material: peripheral blood mononuclear cells (PBMCs), obtained before the second cycle of nivolumab. These receptors all come from a human donor with classical Hodgkin lymphoma.

The chain has TRBV6-1 and TRBJ1-2; D is unresolved. Per the germline V gene, CDR1 is MNHNS and CDR2 is SASEGT. V was shortened by 2 bases and J by 3 bases, with 25 bases between the two germline ends. This CDR3 is built from 19 residues. The DNA for the CDR3 is TGTGCCAGCAGTGAACTATTCGCATCGGTACAGTCGGAGTACTATGGCTACACCTTC. Its protein product is CASSELFASVQSEYYGYTF.

The chain couples TRBV5-1 to TRBJ1-5; 8 bases align to TRBD1. The CDR3 runs 15 residues. Unmatched junction bases numbered 7, after V lost 2 bases and J lost 6 bases. Germline V gives CDR1 SGHRS, CDR2 YFSETQ. CDR3 amino acids: CASSFAGGNSQPQHF. The CDR3 nucleotides read TGCGCCAGCAGCTTCGCAGGGGGCAATAGTCAGCCCCAGCATTTT.

This clone has only one observation. The V and J genes are TRBV7-8 and TRBJ2-3, with TRBD2 as a possible D gene (5 bases). The CDR3 contains 14 residues. Trimming took off 6 bases at V and 5 bases at J, with 15 bases between the two ends. The germline V gene has CDR1 SGHVS and CDR2 FQNEAQ. This chain's CDR3 is CASSSLARGDTQYF. DNA for the CDR3: TGTGCCAGCAGTTCGCTAGCTCGGGGAGATACGCAGTATTTT.

The V gene is TRBV11-2, the J gene TRBJ2-1; 8 bases map to TRBD1. Trimming at V came to 0 bases and at J to 12 bases, leaving 10 bases not matched to a gene. The CDR3 spans 15 residues. In germline, CDR1 is SGHAT, CDR2 FQNNGV. The CDR3 spells CASSLDGAGGRGQFF. The CDR3 DNA sequence: TGTGCCAGCAGCTTAGATGGTGCAGGGGGCAGGGGGCAGTTCTTC.

V and J are TRBV10-1 and TRBJ2-5; D may correspond to TRBD1 or TRBD2 (5 bases each). The J call is doubtful: the DNA matches TRBJ2-7 better. CDR3 length: 15 residues. Germline CDR1 reads WNHNN; CDR2 reads SYGVQD (reference sequence). The CDR3 loop is CASSESRPPGTEQYF. CDR3 bases: TGCGCCAGCAGTGAGTCACGGCCCCCAGGGACCGAGCAGTACTTC.

The chain employs TRBV6-5 and TRBJ1-1, with unresolved D. Trimming removed 0 bases from V and 5 bases from J, with 13 bases in between. The CDR3 is 15 residues long. Germline V gene data show CDR1 as MNHEY and CDR2 as SVGAGI. The CDR3 DNA is TGTGCCAGCAGTTACTCGGTTGTCTGGGGAACTGAAGCTTTCTTT. It yields the protein CASSYSVVWGTEAFF.

This clone was counted once. The rearrangement links TRBV2 to TRBJ2-1; no clear D gene. The CDR3 length is 12 residues. CDR1 and CDR2 from the germline V gene are SNHLY and FYNNEI. The V and J ends lost 3 bases and 9 bases respectively, with 9 bases between them. CDR3 loop: CASSEGWTEQFF. CDR3 sequence (DNA): TGTGCCAGCAGTGAGGGGTGGACTGAGCAGTTCTTC. Complete variable domain (other parts from reference TRBV2 and TRBJ2-1): EPEVTQTPSHQVTQMGQEVILRCVPISNHLYFYWYRQILGQKVEFLVSFYNNEISEKSEIFDDQFSVERPDGSNFTLKIRSTKLEDSAMYFCASSEGWTEQFFGPGTRLTVL.

This chain links TRBV27 with TRBJ1-1; a weak D match, TRBD1 (5 bases). V lost 5 bases to trimming and J lost 3 bases, with 10 bases between them. This CDR3 comprises 13 residues. CDR1 and CDR2 (germline): MNHEY, SMNVEV (reference sequence). CDR3 DNA: TGTGCCAGCAGTGGGGGACGGCACACTGAAGCTTTCTTT. This codes for CASSGGRHTEAFF.

V gene TRBV11-3 combines with J gene TRBJ2-2, with 9 bases lining up with TRBD1. CDR1 SGHNT and CDR2 YENEEA come from the germline V gene. The CDR3 extends over 18 amino acids. With 5 bases clipped from V and 6 bases from J, the junction kept 16 bases outside the gene matches. CDR3 coding DNA: TGTGCCAGCAGCATTACACGAACCTCGGGACAGGGTTCCGGGGAGCTGTTTTTT. As protein: CASSITRTSGQGSGELFF.

The chain combines TRBV28 with TRBJ1-1; a possible D gene is TRBD1 (5 bases). Germline V gene data show CDR1 as MDHEN and CDR2 as SYDVKM. The V gene lost 0 bases and the J gene lost 0 bases, with 11 bases spanning the gap. This CDR3 spans 16 amino acids. The chain's CDR3 is CASSLWRGLLNTEAFF. CDR3 DNA sequence: TGTGCCAGCAGTTTATGGAGGGGCCTCTTGAACACTGAAGCTTTCTTT.

Concerning this clone itself: The identical CDR3 is also encoded by other nucleotide sequences in the sample. The chain couples TRBV30 to TRBJ1-4; D not resolved. V was cut by 0 bases and J by 6 bases, with 11 bases left in between. This CDR3 has 14 amino acids. Germline CDR1 reads GTSNPN; CDR2 reads SVGIG (reference sequence). The CDR3 DNA is TGTGCCTGGAGTGTAGTTTCTAGGCATGAAAAACTGTTTTTT. Translation: CAWSVVSRHEKLFF.

This clone came up a few times. This chain connects TRBV10-3 to TRBJ2-3; no firm D call. In germline, CDR1 is ENHRY, CDR2 SYGVKD. The ends were cut back, 4 bases at V and 0 bases at J, with 2 bases in the middle. CDR3 length equals 12 residues. CDR3 protein: CAISVSTDTQYF. CDR3 DNA sequence: TGTGCCATCAGTGTCAGCACAGATACGCAGTATTTT.

The V and J genes are TRBV25-1 and TRBJ2-2; no definite D call. CDR3 size: 11 residues. Germline CDR1 MGHDK, CDR2 SYGVNS. Trimming shortened V by 2 bases and J by 5 bases, and 0 bases separated the two germline ends. The CDR3: CASSETGELFF. CDR3 nucleotides: TGTGCCAGCAGTGAAACCGGGGAGCTGTTTTTT.

The chain uses TRBV10-1 and TRBJ2-1, with D unclear. The CDR3 covers 12 residues. Germline-derived CDR1 and CDR2 are WNHNN and SYGVQD (reference sequence). V dropped 6 bases and J dropped 9 bases, with 12 bases sitting between them. The CDR3 bases are TGCGCCAGCAGCTCGCAATCGGGTGAGCAGTTCTTC. Translation: CASSSQSGEQFF.

The CDR3 protein is CASSKSSGRSKNIQYF. The CDR3 DNA sequence: TGTGCCAGCAGCAAGTCGAGCGGGAGAAGTAAAAACATTCAGTACTTC. The V gene is TRBV9, the J gene TRBJ2-4; TRBD2 matches 8 bases. The CDR3 runs to 16 residues. The V and J ends lost 4 bases and 4 bases, in that order; junction bases with no gene match: 10. The germline V gene has CDR1 SGDLS and CDR2 YYNGEE.

The genes are TRBV2 and TRBJ1-2; no clear D gene. This CDR3 is 15 amino acids long. Per the germline V gene, CDR1 is SNHLY and CDR2 is FYNNEI. V lost 7 bases, J lost 9 bases, and 24 bases lay in between. CDR3 protein: CASIERRTSLDSYTF. DNA for the CDR3: TGTGCCAGCATCGAACGTAGGACGTCGCTTGATAGCTACACCTTC.

V is TRBV11-2 and J is TRBJ2-1; D remains ambiguous. There are 13 residues in the CDR3. CDR1 is SGHAT, CDR2 FQNNGV, per germline. Trimming took 5 bases from V and 6 from J, leaving 11 bases between them. For the CDR3, the DNA is TGTGCCAGCAGCGAACGGACCCTCAATGAGCAGTTCTTC. Amino acid sequence: CASSERTLNEQFF.

The rearrangement links TRBV6-1 to TRBJ1-1; D gene unclear. Germline V lookup: CDR1 MNHNS, CDR2 SASEGT. The CDR3 contains 13 residues. V was pared by 5 bases and J by 5 bases, with 12 bases between. The CDR3 DNA is TGTGCCAGCAGTCCCCGTGGAGGAACTGAAGCTTTCTTT. This codes for CASSPRGGTEAFF.

This chain connects TRBV28 to TRBJ2-7, with 14 bases aligning to TRBD2. The J segment lost 6 bases and the V segment lost 5 bases, leaving 6 bases of the junction unmatched. The CDR3 runs 15 residues. The germline gives CDR1 MDHEN, CDR2 SYDVKM. The CDR3 region is CASSQRTSGRIEQYF. CDR3 DNA: TGTGCCAGCAGTCAGCGGACTAGCGGGAGGATCGAGCAGTACTTC.

The chain employs TRBV9 and TRBJ2-3; 8 positions agree with TRBD2. After removal of 5 bases from V and 0 bases from J, the junction contained 11 bases not matched to a gene. The CDR3 contains 17 residues. Germline CDR1 reads SGDLS; CDR2 reads YYNGEE. The chain's CDR3 is CASRSGGPVSSTDTQYF. The CDR3 DNA reads as TGTGCCAGCAGGTCGGGAGGGCCTGTCTCTAGCACAGATACGCAGTATTTT.

V usage is TRBV6-1 and J usage is TRBJ1-2, with 11 bases that match TRBD1. Trimming removed 8 bases from V and 4 bases from J; junction bases left unmatched: 3. CDR3 length: 13 amino acids. In germline, CDR1 is MNHNS, CDR2 SASEGT. DNA for the CDR3: TGTGCCAGCCGGGACAGGGGGGGCTATGGCTACACCTTC. Protein product: CASRDRGGYGYTF.

J is TRBJ2-5 and V is TRBV6-5; D ambiguous. In germline, CDR1 is MNHEY, CDR2 SVGAGI. V lost 6 bases, J lost 1 base, and 9 bases lay in between. The CDR3 has 13 amino acids. CDR3 amino acids: CASSRSTQETQYF. The CDR3 region has the DNA TGTGCCAGCAGCCGCTCCACCCAAGAGACCCAGTACTTC.

This chain joins TRBV7-9 and TRBJ1-4, with D possibly being TRBD1 (6 bases). The germline V gene has CDR1 SEHNR and CDR2 FQNEAQ (reference sequence). There are 15 residues in the CDR3. Trimming removed 3 bases from V and 2 bases from J, with 10 bases in between. CDR3 bases: TGTGCCAGCAGCTTCACCGGACAGACTAATGAAAAACTGTTTTTT. It encodes CASSFTGQTNEKLFF.

This chain connects TRBV6-1 to TRBJ2-3; 11 bases are a match to TRBD2. Germline V CDR1 and CDR2: MNHNS, SASEGT. Trimming at V came to 6 bases and at J to 2 bases, leaving 4 bases not matched to a gene. The CDR3 sequence is 15 residues long. This CDR3 is CASRWTSGSTDTQYF. The CDR3 bases are TGTGCCAGCAGATGGACTAGCGGGTCCACAGATACGCAGTATTTT.

The chain uses TRBV18 and TRBJ2-1; D might be TRBD2 (6 bases). The CDR3 consists of 17 residues. Deletions cut 1 base from V and 0 bases from J, with 13 bases between. Germline CDR1 and CDR2: KGHSH and LQKENI. The CDR3, as DNA: TGTGCCAGCTCACCACGGTCGGAGGGGAGCTCCTACAATGAGCAGTTCTTC. This translates into CASSPRSEGSSYNEQFF.

V is TRBV11-2 and J is TRBJ2-7, with TRBD2 matching 10 bases. This CDR3 has 19 amino acids. Germline V gives CDR1 SGHAT, CDR2 FQNNGV. With V trimmed by 5 bases and J by 4 bases, 20 bases remained unmatched. The CDR3 here is CASSLRFGGNEREGYEQYF. DNA of the CDR3: TGTGCCAGCAGCCTCCGTTTCGGGGGCAATGAGCGGGAGGGATACGAGCAGTACTTC. The complete variable domain, with remaining parts taken from reference TRBV11-2 and TRBJ2-7, reads EAGVAQSPRYKIIEKRQSVAFWCNPISGHATLYWYQQILGQGPKLLIQFQNNGVVDDSQLPKDRFSAERLKGVDSTLKIQPAKLEDSAVYLCASSLRFGGNEREGYEQYFGPGTRLTVT.